The 28 T cell receptor beta chains listed next were all sequenced from one sample in a study of brain T cells in children with intractable seizures. This sample's time point: blood from clinic visit 5 months post-surgery; TSC patient then seizure free. TCRdb's table, derived via immunoSEQ multiplex PCR, lists solely in-frame clones and lacks some. The sample records around 340,000 clones, 93% being singletons. Source: peripheral blood, taken 4 to 5 months after surgery. All receptors come from a boy under two years old with tuberous sclerosis and intractable seizures.

V gene TRBV30 combines with J gene TRBJ1-3; TRBD1 might be the D (6 bases). Germline CDR1 and CDR2: GTSNPN and SVGIG (reference sequence). Trimming left V 2 bases short and J 0 bases short, with 8 bases between. This CDR3 comprises 14 residues. CDR3 loop: CAWSRGHSGNTIYF. CDR3 nucleotides: TGTGCCTGGAGTAGGGGACACTCTGGAAACACCATATATTTT.

The CDR3 sequence is CASSSDATGVTNEKLFF. CDR3 nucleotides: TGTGCCAGTAGTTCGGACGCAACCGGGGTAACTAATGAAAAACTGTTTTTT. The V call is TRBV19, the J call TRBJ1-4; D gene ambiguous. Trimming removed 5 bases at V and 1 base at J, with 17 bases between. The CDR3 sequence is 17 residues long. Germline-derived CDR1 and CDR2 are LNHDA and SQIVND (reference sequence).

The V and J genes are TRBV2 and TRBJ2-3; D might be TRBD1 (6 bases). The V and J ends lost 2 bases and 4 bases respectively, with 10 bases between them. Germline CDR1 reads SNHLY; CDR2 reads FYNNEI. CDR3 length: 14 residues. In DNA, the CDR3 is TGTGCCAGCAGTGAATACAGGGTCGCAGATACGCAGTATTTT. This sequence encodes CASSEYRVADTQYF.

The chain links TRBV7-3 to TRBJ2-3; 9 nucleotides line up with TRBD1. CDR1 and CDR2 (germline): SGHTA, FQGTGA. With 5 bases clipped from V and 2 bases from J, the junction kept 11 bases outside the gene matches. This CDR3 has 17 residues. Here the CDR3 DNA reads TGTGCCAGCAGCACCGGGACAGGGACGGAAATCACAGATACGCAGTATTTT. It specifies CASSTGTGTEITDTQYF.

The chain couples TRBV19 to TRBJ2-2; no definite D call. Germline V gene sequence: CDR1 LNHDA, CDR2 SQIVND (reference sequence). Trimming cost V 1 base and J 4 bases, with 13 bases left between them. The CDR3 is 16 residues long. CDR3 in amino acids: CASSIGRRSTTGELFF. As DNA, the CDR3 is TGTGCCAGTAGTATAGGTCGCAGATCTACCACCGGGGAGCTGTTTTTT.

The gene calls are TRBV11-2 and TRBJ2-5, with 13 bases matching TRBD2. Germline V CDR1 and CDR2: SGHAT, FQNNGV. CDR3 length: 16 amino acids. V shed 5 bases and J 5 bases; nucleotides not matched to a gene: 8. The CDR3 DNA is TGTGCCAGCAGCCCCGGACTAGCGGGGGTCGGGGAGACCCAGTACTTC. It yields the protein CASSPGLAGVGETQYF.

The V call is TRBV27, the J call TRBJ2-6; the D is unclear. Germline assignment: CDR1 MNHEY and CDR2 SMNVEV (reference sequence). V was pared by 5 bases and J by 0 bases, with 11 bases between. This CDR3 is built from 16 residues. The CDR3 sequence: CASSKLGSSGANVLTF. CDR3 coding DNA: TGTGCCAGCAGTAAACTGGGTAGCTCTGGGGCCAACGTCCTGACTTTC.

The CDR3 nucleotides are TGCAGCGTTGATGGTGGGAGACGGCATGAGCAGTTCTTC. Encoded protein: CSVDGGRRHEQFF. V and J are TRBV29-1 and TRBJ2-1, with D tentatively TRBD2 (5 bases). Trimming cost V 3 bases and J 8 bases, with 14 bases left between them. This CDR3 region has 13 residues. Germline CDR1 is SQVTM and CDR2 is ANQGSEA.

The V and J genes are TRBV5-6 and TRBJ1-3, with a weak D call TRBD1 (5 bases). V lost 7 bases and J lost 2, with 22 bases in between. The CDR3 sequence is 17 residues long. Germline V gives CDR1 SGHDT, CDR2 YYEEEE. In DNA, the CDR3 is TGTGCCAGCCGGCCGCAAGTGCCCCTGGGGCCTGGAAACACCATATATTTT. Its protein product is CASRPQVPLGPGNTIYF.

The V and J genes are TRBV2 and TRBJ2-4, with D uncertain. Germline V gives CDR1 SNHLY, CDR2 FYNNEI. V was trimmed by 2 bases and J by 3 bases, leaving 8 bases between them. The CDR3 length is 14 residues. The CDR3 sequence is CASSEYLVKNIQYF. DNA of the CDR3: TGTGCCAGCAGTGAATACTTGGTCAAAAACATTCAGTACTTC. The whole variable domain, remainder taken from reference TRBV2 and TRBJ2-4, is EPEVTQTPSHQVTQMGQEVILRCVPISNHLYFYWYRQILGQKVEFLVSFYNNEISEKSEIFDDQFSVERPDGSNFTLKIRSTKLEDSAMYFCASSEYLVKNIQYFGAGTRLSVL.

The chain combines TRBV27 with TRBJ2-1; the D gene could be TRBD1 or TRBD2 (5 bases each). The CDR3 runs to 15 residues. V was pared by 4 bases and J by 7 bases, with 17 bases between. Germline V CDR1 and CDR2: MNHEY, SMNVEV (reference sequence). DNA of the CDR3: TGTGCCAGCAGTTACCGGGGCCATCTTTCGAATGAGCAGTTCTTC. Translating it yields CASSYRGHLSNEQFF.

The chain is built from TRBV30 and TRBJ1-3; D is ambiguous. Germline loops: CDR1 GTSNPN, CDR2 SVGIG (reference sequence). The CDR3 has 13 amino acids. Trimming left V 3 bases short and J 3 bases short, with 9 bases between. The CDR3 protein is CAWRGLGGNTIYF. CDR3 nucleotides: TGTGCCTGGAGGGGCCTCGGTGGAAACACCATATATTTT.

The rearrangement uses TRBV9 and TRBJ1-1; tentative D call: TRBD1 (6 bases). CDR3 length: 16 residues. V lost 4 bases to trimming and J lost 4 bases, with 20 bases between them. Germline CDR1 and CDR2: SGDLS and YYNGEE. The CDR3 is CASSPRGGGGSTEAFF. The CDR3 DNA reads as TGTGCCAGCAGCCCCAGGGGTGGAGGGGGTTCCACTGAAGCTTTCTTT.

The chain employs TRBV11-3 and TRBJ1-3; 7 nucleotides match TRBD1. Germline CDR1 reads SGHNT; CDR2 reads YENEEA. The CDR3 totals 15 residues. After removal of 5 bases from V and 4 bases from J, the junction contained 8 bases not matched to a gene. In DNA, the CDR3 is TGTGCCAGCAGCCCCAGGGGGATCTTCGGAAACACCATATATTTT. It codes for CASSPRGIFGNTIYF.

This chain links TRBV6-5 with TRBJ2-3; maybe TRBD2 (6 bases). Per the germline V gene, CDR1 is MNHEY and CDR2 is SVGAGI. With 4 bases removed from V and 2 bases from J, the gap between germline ends came to 13 bases. The CDR3 contains 15 residues. CDR3 nucleotides: TGTGCCAGCAGTTTCGGAGGGCGGGACACAGATACGCAGTATTTT. It codes for CASSFGGRDTDTQYF.

This clone was detected once. The J gene is TRBJ2-5, the V gene TRBV2, with D maybe TRBD2 (6 bases). Trimming stripped 1 base from V and 4 bases from J, with 13 bases between. Germline V lookup: CDR1 SNHLY, CDR2 FYNNEI. The CDR3 is 15 amino acids. The CDR3 DNA sequence: TGTGCCAGCAGTGAAGATTTCGGGGGAGGAGAGACCCAGTACTTC. Translated: CASSEDFGGGETQYF.

The V gene is TRBV6-6, the J gene TRBJ1-2; D remains ambiguous. CDR1 is MNHNY and CDR2 is SVGAGI in the germline V gene (reference sequence). V shed 6 bases and J shed 8 bases, with 22 bases lying between them. There are 15 residues in the CDR3. Here the CDR3 DNA reads TGTGCCAGCAGCAACCTCGGGAAATTCAAGGGCGGCTACACCTTC. Translated, it gives CASSNLGKFKGGYTF.

This chain joins TRBV28 and TRBJ2-1; D uncertain. In germline, CDR1 is MDHEN, CDR2 SYDVKM. The V end lost 2 bases, the J end lost 1 base, and 9 bases lay between the germline ends. The CDR3 sequence is 15 residues long. The CDR3 sequence is CASSLESRSYNEQFF. In DNA, the CDR3 is TGTGCCAGCAGTTTAGAGAGTAGATCCTACAATGAGCAGTTCTTC.

The V call is TRBV14, the J call TRBJ2-3; 9 nucleotides agree with TRBD2. CDR1 is SGHDN, CDR2 FVKESK, per germline. The trim removed 2 bases at V and 5 bases at J, leaving 2 bases unmatched. The CDR3 is 14 amino acids. The CDR3: CASSQLAGIDTQYF. The DNA for the CDR3 is TGTGCCAGCAGCCAACTAGCGGGGATAGATACGCAGTATTTT.

The rearrangement uses TRBV7-2 and TRBJ2-1; 10 bases agree with TRBD2. CDR1 SGHTA and CDR2 FQGNSA come from the germline V gene. This CDR3 is built from 14 residues. V lost 5 bases to trimming and J lost 8 bases; unmatched junction nucleotides: 6. This CDR3 is CASSLGTSVHEQFF. In DNA, the CDR3 is TGTGCCAGCAGCCTCGGGACTAGCGTCCATGAGCAGTTCTTC. Complete variable domain (other parts from reference TRBV7-2 and TRBJ2-1): GAGVSQSPSNKVTEKGKDVELRCDPISGHTALYWYRQSLGQGLEFLIYFQGNSAPDKSGLPSDRFSAERTGGSVSTLTIQRTQQEDSAVYLCASSLGTSVHEQFFGPGTRLTVL.

On this clone itself: Sequence at one end of the junction differs from germline and may be a read error. V and J are TRBV27 and TRBJ1-2; maybe TRBD1 (6 bases). CDR1 and CDR2 (germline): MNHEY, SMNVEV (reference sequence). The CDR3 spans 16 residues. CDR3 nucleotide sequence: TGTGCCAGCAGTATATCAGGGGAGAATTGGAACTATGGCTACACCTTC. Its translation: CASSISGENWNYGYTF.

The chain has TRBV7-9 and TRBJ2-2; perhaps TRBD2 as D (5 bases). CDR1 and CDR2 (germline): SEHNR, FQNEAQ (reference sequence). This CDR3 is built from 15 residues. The V end was cut by 0 bases, the J end by 5 bases, with 10 bases between. CDR3 sequence: CASSLAPGDTGELFF. CDR3 bases: TGTGCCAGCAGCTTAGCCCCCGGGGATACCGGGGAGCTGTTTTTT.

The J gene is TRBJ1-1, the V gene TRBV7-9; D uncertain. The CDR3 has 14 residues. The V and J ends lost 1 base and 0 bases respectively, with 6 bases between them. CDR1 SEHNR and CDR2 FQNEAQ come from the germline V gene (reference sequence). The CDR3 region is CASSLVPMNTEAFF. The CDR3 bases are TGTGCCAGCAGCTTAGTTCCCATGAACACTGAAGCTTTCTTT.

The chain links TRBV27 to TRBJ1-2; weak D call: TRBD1 (6 bases). The CDR3 is made up of 15 amino acids. V was clipped by 0 bases and J by 4 bases, with 12 bases between them. Germline V gene lookup returns CDR1 MNHEY and CDR2 SMNVEV (reference sequence). CDR3 in amino acids: CASSLSATGPYGYTF. The CDR3 DNA follows: TGTGCCAGCAGTTTATCGGCCACAGGGCCCTATGGCTACACCTTC.

The V and J genes are TRBV5-3 and TRBJ2-3, with 9 bases matching TRBD2. TRBV5-3 is placed among ORFs of uncertain function. Trimming cost V 0 bases and J 3 bases; bases outside gene matches: 5. The CDR3 length is 16 residues. The CDR3, as DNA: TGTGCCAGAAGCTTGGCCCGCGGGAGGGGGACAGATACGCAGTATTTT. It specifies CARSLARGRGTDTQYF.

The table lists this clone with a few counts. The CDR3 sequence is CASSYGGSNQPQHF. The CDR3, as DNA: TGTGCCAGCAGTTACGGGGGTAGCAATCAGCCCCAGCATTTT. The chain joins TRBV6-5 to TRBJ1-5, with D tentatively TRBD1 (5 bases). CDR3 size: 14 residues. V dropped 2 bases and J dropped 0 bases, with 5 bases sitting between them. From germline, CDR1 is MNHEY and CDR2 SVGAGI.

The chain is built from TRBV5-1 and TRBJ1-6; TRBD1 is a possible D gene (5 bases). Deletions cut 6 bases from V and 7 bases from J, with 14 bases between. Germline V gene sequence: CDR1 SGHRS, CDR2 YFSETQ. The CDR3 is 14 residues long. DNA for the CDR3: TGCGCCAGCAAAAAACAACGGGACAATTCACCCCTCCACTTT. Amino acids: CASKKQRDNSPLHF.

V gene TRBV5-4 combines with J gene TRBJ1-3; the D gene is possibly TRBD1 (6 bases). Between the trimmed V and J ends, which lost 0 bases and 2 bases, there was a span of 15 bases. Looked up from germline, CDR1 is SGHNT and CDR2 is YYREEE (reference sequence). The CDR3 is made up of 17 amino acids. CDR3 nucleotides: TGTGCCAGCAGCTTGGAAAGGTCTCGGGGGCCTGGAAACACCATATATTTT. Residues: CASSLERSRGPGNTIYF.